These T cell receptor beta chains were read from a single sample in a study of cytomegalovirus exposure and HLA in healthy donors. Repertoires were generated with immunoSEQ multiplex PCR, while TCRdb's copy carries only in-frame clones and drops some. The table has fewer than 130,000 clones, 79% seen once; the top ten hold about 6.6%. Input material: PBMCs. Receptor source: a young man in good health and CMV-seropositive. Both conserved end residues are part of each CDR3. The D gene is left open where the match is weak. Where a row states a size, it is once, few, many or the class of an expanded clone; other rows omit it.

J,D,V,size,DNA,CDR3
TRBJ1-2,TRBD1,TRBV7-2,.,TGTGCCAGCAGCCCCCCGGGACAGGCTAACTATGGCTACACCTTC,CASSPPGQANYGYTF
TRBJ2-1,TRBD2,TRBV7-2,once,TGTGCCAGCAGTCCCTTTCGAGGGACTAACTACAATGAGCAGTTCTTC,CASSPFRGTNYNEQFF
TRBJ2-3,.,TRBV7-3,few,TGTGCCAGCAGCACAGGTGTGGCAGGGGTCGCAGATACGCAGTATTTT,CASSTGVAGVADTQYF
TRBJ1-2,.,TRBV27,.,TGTGCCAGCAGTTTAGGGCCCCGCAGTCTCTACACCTTC,CASSLGPRSLYTF
TRBJ2-7,TRBD2,TRBV7-9,once,TGTGCCAGCAGCTTACGAGCGGGGGGGGGCGAGCAGTACTTC,CASSLRAGGGEQYF
TRBJ2-3,TRBD2,TRBV5-1,.,TGCGCCAGCAGCTTGGAGGGGAGCGGGGGGGCCGGTGATACGCAGTATTTT,CASSLEGSGGAGDTQYF
TRBJ2-4,.,TRBV6-6,.,TGTGCCAGCAGTCTAGAGGGAAACATTCAGTACTTC,CASSLEGNIQYF
TRBJ1-2,.,TRBV5-1,.,TGCGCCAGCAGCTTGTGGGCCTCGGCGGGGGACTATGGCTACACCTTC,CASSLWASAGDYGYTF
TRBJ2-1,TRBD2,TRBV7-9,.,TGTGCCAGCAGCCGAGTTAGGGGAGGGAATGAGCAGTTCTTC,CASSRVRGGNEQFF
TRBJ1-5,.,TRBV18,.,TGTGCCAGCTCACCAAACACCAATAGCAATCAGCCCCAGCATTTT,CASSPNTNSNQPQHF
TRBJ1-6,TRBD1,TRBV6-5,once,TGTGCCAGCAGTTACCACAGGGGCGATTCACCCCTCCACTTT,CASSYHRGDSPLHF
TRBJ2-7,TRBD1,TRBV7-7,.,TGTGCTAGCAGCCTACAACAGGGGGCGGGTTACGAGCAGTACTTC,CASSLQQGAGYEQYF
TRBJ1-1,.,TRBV4-1,few,TGCGCCAGCAGTTCCAAAACCAGGGGAACTGAAGCTTTCTTT,CASSSKTRGTEAFF
TRBJ2-3,TRBD2,TRBV28,.,TGTGCCAGCAGTCCTACACTGGCGGGGGGCACAGATACGCAGTATTTT,CASSPTLAGGTDTQYF
TRBJ2-5,TRBD2,TRBV2,.,TGTGCCAGCAGTGTTTCCCCTCCTCGGACTAGCGGGGGGGTTGAGCAGTACTTC,CASSVSPPRTSGGVEQYF
TRBJ2-1,TRBD1,TRBV6-5,few,TGTGCCACCGCGTCCGGGACAGGGGGCAATGAGCAGTTCTTC,CATASGTGGNEQFF
TRBJ2-7,TRBD1,TRBV7-9,.,TGTGCCAGCAGGACGACAGGGGGGGACTACGAGCAGTACTTC,CASRTTGGDYEQYF
TRBJ2-1,.,TRBV7-9,.,TGTGCCAGCAGCCCCGGCGGTCCCCGCTCCTACAATGAGCAGTTCTTC,CASSPGGPRSYNEQFF
TRBJ2-5,.,TRBV2,.,TGTGCCAGCAACAGGGTTGAGGAGACCCAGTACTTC,CASNRVEETQYF
TRBJ1-1,TRBD1,TRBV5-1,few,TGCGCCAGCCCGGGACAGCAAGCTTTCTTT,CASPGQQAFF
TRBJ1-2,TRBD1,TRBV4-2,.,TGTGCCAGCAGCCAACTAACCGGGGGCCAGCTTCTAGTTAGCAGGGACAGGATAAACTATGGCTACACCTTC,CASSQLTGGQLLVSRDRINYGYTF
TRBJ2-7,TRBD1,TRBV27,.,TGTGCCAGCAGTTGGGCAGGGGGCAACTACGAGCAGTACTTC,CASSWAGGNYEQYF
TRBJ2-3,TRBD1,TRBV19,.,TGTGCCAGTAGTATGGGACAGGGGGCCCCAGATACGCAGTATTTT,CASSMGQGAPDTQYF
TRBJ2-5,.,TRBV20-1,.,TGCAGTGCTGAGTACCAAGAGACCCAGTACTTC,CSAEYQETQYF
TRBJ1-1,.,TRBV5-1,.,TGCGCCAGCAGCCCCGCTACAGGGCTCACTGAAGCTTTCTTT,CASSPATGLTEAFF
TRBJ1-6,TRBD1,TRBV5-6,.,TGTGCCAGCAGCTTGGGGGCGGGACAGGGAGGACGGCCCCTCCACTTT,CASSLGAGQGGRPLHF
TRBJ2-1,TRBD2,TRBV13,.,TGTGCCAGCAGCGCGGGGGGTGAGCAGTTCTTC,CASSAGGEQFF
TRBJ1-5,.,TRBV27,.,TGTGCCAGCGGCGACACGAGCAATCAGCCCCAGCATTTT,CASGDTSNQPQHF
TRBJ2-4,.,TRBV5-4,.,TGTGCCAGCAGCTCCACCGGGAGCCAAGTCCTCAAAAACATTCAGTACTTC,CASSSTGSQVLKNIQYF
TRBJ1-1,TRBD1,TRBV7-2,few,TGTGCCAGCAGCCTGGGACAGGAGAACACTGAAGCTTTCTTT,CASSLGQENTEAFF
TRBJ2-2,TRBD1,TRBV4-1,.,TGCGCCAGCAGCTCGGGACAGATCAACACCGGGGAGCTGTTTTTT,CASSSGQINTGELFF